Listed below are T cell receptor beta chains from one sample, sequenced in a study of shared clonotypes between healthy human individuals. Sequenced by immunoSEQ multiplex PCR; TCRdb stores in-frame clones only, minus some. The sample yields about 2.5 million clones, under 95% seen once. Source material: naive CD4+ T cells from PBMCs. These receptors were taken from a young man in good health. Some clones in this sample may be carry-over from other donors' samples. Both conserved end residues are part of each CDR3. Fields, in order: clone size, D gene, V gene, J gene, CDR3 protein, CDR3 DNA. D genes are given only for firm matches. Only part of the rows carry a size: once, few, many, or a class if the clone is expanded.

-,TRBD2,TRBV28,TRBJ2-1,CASSIAGTSGRAEQFF,TGTGCCAGCAGTATTGCCGGGACTAGCGGGAGGGCTGAGCAGTTCTTC
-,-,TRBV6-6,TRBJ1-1,CASRIEGDEAFF,TGTGCCAGCAGGATCGAGGGTGATGAAGCTTTCTTT
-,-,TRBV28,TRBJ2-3,CASIGRRGLSTDTQYF,TGTGCCAGCATAGGCCGCAGAGGACTTAGCACAGATACGCAGTATTTT
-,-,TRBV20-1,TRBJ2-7,CSSRAGEQYF,TGCAGCAGCAGGGCCGGCGAGCAGTACTTC
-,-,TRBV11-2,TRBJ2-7,CASSLGQGVTYEQYF,TGTGCCAGCAGCTTAGGGCAGGGAGTGACCTACGAGCAGTACTTC
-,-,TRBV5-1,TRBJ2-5,CASSAVAGAEETQYF,TGCGCCAGCAGCGCCGTAGCAGGGGCGGAGGAGACCCAGTACTTC
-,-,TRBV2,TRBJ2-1,CASSERVEQFF,TGTGCCAGCAGTGAAAGGGTTGAGCAGTTCTTC
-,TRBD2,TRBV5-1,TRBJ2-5,CASSVTGTSGMETQYF,TGCGCCAGCAGCGTCACCGGGACTAGCGGCATGGAGACCCAGTACTTC
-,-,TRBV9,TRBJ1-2,CASSVQGLDGYTF,TGTGCCAGCAGCGTGCAGGGGTTGGATGGCTACACCTTC
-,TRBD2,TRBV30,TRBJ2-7,CAQRTSGIHEQYF,TGTGCCCAGCGGACTAGCGGGATTCACGAGCAGTACTTC
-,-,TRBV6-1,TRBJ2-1,CASSERAPEQFF,TGTGCCAGCAGTGAACGCGCTCCCGAGCAGTTCTTC
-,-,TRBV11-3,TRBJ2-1,CASSFGGSYNEQFF,TGTGCCAGCAGTTTTGGGGGGTCCTACAATGAGCAGTTCTTC
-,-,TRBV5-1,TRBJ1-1,CASSLGGNPNTEAFF,TGCGCCAGCAGCTTAGGGGGGAATCCGAACACTGAAGCTTTCTTT
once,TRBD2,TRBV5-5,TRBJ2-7,CASSRTSGGSYEQYF,TGTGCCAGCAGTCGGACTAGCGGTGGCTCCTACGAGCAGTACTTC
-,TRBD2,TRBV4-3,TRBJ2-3,CASSQERLAVTDTQYF,TGCGCCAGCAGCCAAGAGCGGCTAGCGGTCACAGATACGCAGTATTTT
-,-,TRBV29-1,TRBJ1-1,CSVRGVMNTEAFF,TGCAGCGTAAGGGGAGTAATGAACACTGAAGCTTTCTTT
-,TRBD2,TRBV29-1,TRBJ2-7,CSVAMGLAGEGEQYF,TGCAGCGTTGCCATGGGACTAGCGGGAGAAGGCGAGCAGTACTTC
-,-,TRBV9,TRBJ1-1,CASSVGVNLNTEAFF,TGTGCCAGCAGCGTAGGGGTCAACCTGAACACTGAAGCTTTCTTT
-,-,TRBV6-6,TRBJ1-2,CASSETDTNYGYTF,TGTGCCAGCAGTGAGACCGACACTAACTATGGCTACACCTTC
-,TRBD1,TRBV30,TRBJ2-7,CAARRGQGRTYEQYF,TGTGCCGCACGCCGTGGACAGGGTAGAACCTACGAGCAGTACTTC
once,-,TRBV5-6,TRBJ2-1,CASSLDTEQFF,TGTGCCAGCAGCTTGGATACTGAGCAGTTCTTC
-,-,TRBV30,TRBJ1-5,CAWSREGPQPQHF,TGTGCCTGGAGTCGGGAGGGACCTCAGCCCCAGCATTTT
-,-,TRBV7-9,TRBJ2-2,CASSPGSGTNTGELFF,TGTGCCAGCAGCCCCGGGAGCGGAACGAACACCGGGGAGCTGTTTTTT
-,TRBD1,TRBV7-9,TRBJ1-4,CASSLEGQPLNEKLFF,TGTGCCAGCAGCTTAGAGGGACAGCCACTTAATGAAAAACTGTTTTTT
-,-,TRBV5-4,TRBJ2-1,CASSLEGLGNEQFF,TGTGCCAGCAGCTTGGAGGGTCTTGGGAATGAGCAGTTCTTC
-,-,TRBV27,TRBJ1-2,CASSFGRGFGYTF,TGTGCCAGCAGTTTTGGCAGGGGTTTTGGCTACACCTTC
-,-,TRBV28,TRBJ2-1,CASTSHSPSAYNEQFF,TGTGCCAGCACATCACACTCCCCTTCGGCCTACAATGAGCAGTTCTTC
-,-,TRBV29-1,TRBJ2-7,CSVRGKTNYEQYF,TGCAGCGTTAGGGGGAAGACCAACTACGAGCAGTACTTC
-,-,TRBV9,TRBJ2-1,CASSPHLTGYGSEQFF,TGTGCCAGCAGCCCTCACTTAACAGGGTACGGTAGTGAGCAGTTCTTC
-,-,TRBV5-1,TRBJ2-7,CASSLVASGSYEQYF,TGCGCCAGCAGCTTGGTCGCGAGCGGTTCCTACGAGCAGTACTTC
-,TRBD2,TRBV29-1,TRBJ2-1,CSVAYLLAGGKNEQFF,TGCAGCGTTGCATACCTACTAGCGGGAGGTAAAAATGAGCAGTTCTTC
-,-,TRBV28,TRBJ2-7,CAASGQNYEQYF,TGTGCCGCCTCTGGACAGAACTACGAGCAGTACTTC
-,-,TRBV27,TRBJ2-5,CASSLSGTFGVTQYF,TGTGCCAGCAGTTTATCCGGAACCTTCGGGGTAACCCAGTACTTC
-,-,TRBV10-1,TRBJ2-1,CASSEPGWDGYNEQFF,TGCGCCAGCAGTGAGCCGGGGTGGGATGGCTACAATGAGCAGTTCTTC
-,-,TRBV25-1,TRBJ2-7,CASSEELDEQYF,TGTGCCAGCAGTGAGGAACTGGACGAGCAGTACTTC
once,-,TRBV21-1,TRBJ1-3,CAPLMTGPSGNTIYF,TGTGCCCCCCTAATGACAGGCCCCTCTGGAAACACCATATATTTT
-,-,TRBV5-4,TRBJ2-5,CASSSLTFGQGQETQYF,TGTGCCAGCAGCTCCTTAACCTTTGGGCAGGGACAAGAGACCCAGTACTTC
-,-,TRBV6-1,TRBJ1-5,CASGIYSNQPQHF,TGTGCCAGCGGGATATATAGCAATCAGCCCCAGCATTTT
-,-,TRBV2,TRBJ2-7,CASSELLQSLF,TGTGCCAGCAGTGAGTTACTTCAATCACTTTTC
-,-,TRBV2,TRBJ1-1,CASSALTANTEAFF,TGTGCCAGCAGTGCCCTTACAGCCAACACTGAAGCTTTCTTT
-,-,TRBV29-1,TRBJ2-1,CSSRHKTGYNEQFF,TGCAGCTCTCGACATAAGACAGGTTACAATGAGCAGTTCTTC
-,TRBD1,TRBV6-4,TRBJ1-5,CANPQGGQPQHF,TGTGCCAACCCCCAGGGGGGACAGCCCCAGCATTTT
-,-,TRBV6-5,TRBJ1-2,CASSTGRNLFGYTF,TGTGCCAGTTCGACAGGTCGTAACCTCTTTGGCTACACCTTC
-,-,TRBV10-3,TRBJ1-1,CAISEGRNTEAFF,TGTGCCATCAGTGAGGGGCGAAACACTGAAGCTTTCTTT
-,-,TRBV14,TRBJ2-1,CASSQQGMRFF,TGTGCCAGCAGCCAGCAAGGGATGCGGTTCTTC
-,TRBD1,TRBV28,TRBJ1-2,CASRADRGYGYTF,TGTGCCAGCAGGGCAGACAGGGGATATGGCTACACCTTC
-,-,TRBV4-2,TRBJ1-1,CASSPTTTYTEAFF,TGTGCCAGCAGCCCCACAACTACCTACACTGAAGCTTTCTTT
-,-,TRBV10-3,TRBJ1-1,CAISESNLGGQTAFF,TGTGCCATCAGTGAGTCGAACTTGGGGGGCCAGACAGCTTTCTTT